This T cell receptor beta chain was captured in a study of B cell selection in AIRE deficiency. Sorted regulatory T cells were CD4-positive, CD25-high and CD127-low or negative. Control samples were from healthy, unrelated donors. V trimming: 3 bases; J trimming: 5 bases; junction bases outside the gene matches: 3. Germline lookup yields CDR1 KGHSH and CDR2 LQKENI. The CDR3 loop spans 16 amino acids. TCRdb's copy holds only in-frame clones and misses some; the assay was immunoSEQ multiplex PCR. This sample has roughly 17,000 clones, with 85% to 95% found just once. The sequence came from a human donor in good health. Input material: CD4+CD25+ Tregs sorted from PBMCs. The chain is built from TRBV18 and TRBJ2-3; 15 nucleotides match TRBD2. In DNA form, the CDR3 reads TGTGCCAGCTCACCGGGACTAGCGGGAGGAAGAGATACGCAGTATTTT. This gives the protein CASSPGLAGGRDTQYF.